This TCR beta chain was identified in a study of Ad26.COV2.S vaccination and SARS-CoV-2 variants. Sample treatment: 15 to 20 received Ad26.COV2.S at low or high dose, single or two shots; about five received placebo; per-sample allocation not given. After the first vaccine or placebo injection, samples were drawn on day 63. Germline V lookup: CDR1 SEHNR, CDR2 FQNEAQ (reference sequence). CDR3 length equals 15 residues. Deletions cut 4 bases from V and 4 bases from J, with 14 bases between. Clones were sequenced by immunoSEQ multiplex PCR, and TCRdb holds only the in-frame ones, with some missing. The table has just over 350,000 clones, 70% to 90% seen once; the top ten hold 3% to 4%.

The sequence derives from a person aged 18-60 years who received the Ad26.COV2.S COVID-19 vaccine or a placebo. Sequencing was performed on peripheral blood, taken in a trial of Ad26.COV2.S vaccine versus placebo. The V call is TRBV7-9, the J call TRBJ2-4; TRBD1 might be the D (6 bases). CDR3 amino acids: CASSSAGRGKNIQYF. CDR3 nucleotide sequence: TGTGCCAGCAGCTCCGCGGGCAGGGGAAAAAACATTCAGTACTTC.